The 31 T cell receptor beta chains below come from one sample, sequenced in a study of response to subunit inactivated influenza vaccine. MiXCR, run by TCRdb on the RT-PCR reads, gives a single entry per CDR3 protein. This table holds around 570,000 distinct CDR3 sequences, roughly 10% found once. These same data were also listed under a study on T cells expressing NK-cell markers. Turning to that study: The authors made TCR beta cDNA libraries by 5'RACE template switching. This switching added a universal primer site and UMIs.

The specimen was PBMCs from blood, collected on the day of vaccination. These receptors all come from a man in his fifties or sixties who received an inactivated influenza vaccine.

In its sample, this clonotype was seen many times. The rearrangement uses TRBV2 and TRBJ2-1, with D perhaps matching TRBD1 (6 bases). The length of the CDR3 is 13 residues. With 4 bases removed from V and 7 bases from J, the gap between germline ends came to 11 bases. Germline CDR1 is SNHLY and CDR2 is FYNNEI. CDR3 coding DNA: TGTGCCAGCAGTGTGTACAGGGAGAATGAGCAGTTCTTC. Translation gives CASSVYRENEQFF.

There are many counts of this clonotype. The V gene is TRBV29-1, the J gene TRBJ2-1, with a weak D call TRBD2 (7 bases). V was cut by 6 bases and J by 5 bases, with 17 bases left in between. CDR1 is SQVTM and CDR2 is ANQGSEA in the germline V gene. CDR3 length: 14 amino acids. CDR3 loop: CSVAAGARNNEQFF. The CDR3, as DNA: TGCAGCGTCGCGGCGGGGGCCCGAAACAATGAGCAGTTCTTC.

This clonotype occurred a few times. The chain links TRBV4-3 to TRBJ1-2; D ambiguous. The V end lost 0 bases, the J end lost 3 bases, and 11 bases lay between the germline ends. This CDR3 contains 15 residues. Per the germline V gene, CDR1 is LGHNA and CDR2 is YSLEER. The CDR3 sequence: CASSQDLEGDYGYTF. The CDR3, as DNA: TGCGCCAGCAGCCAAGATCTGGAGGGCGACTATGGCTACACCTTC.

This sequence joins TRBV5-1 and TRBJ2-2; no definite D call. V was pared by 0 bases and J by 5 bases, with 8 bases between. Germline assignment: CDR1 SGHRS and CDR2 YFSETQ. The CDR3 runs 14 residues. The CDR3 nucleotides read TGCGCCAGCAGCTTGGATGCACCTACCGGGGAGCTGTTTTTT. Residues: CASSLDAPTGELFF.

This clonotype was seen a handful of times. The rearrangement links TRBV9 to TRBJ2-1; tentatively, D is TRBD2 (5 bases). The CDR3 loop spans 12 amino acids. Germline assignment: CDR1 SGDLS and CDR2 YYNGEE. The V end lost 0 bases, the J end lost 10 bases, and 8 bases lay between the germline ends. The CDR3, as DNA: TGTGCCAGCAGCGTAGGAACGGGGGAGCAGTTCTTC. The encoded protein is CASSVGTGEQFF.

The rearrangement uses TRBV2 and TRBJ1-2, with a possible D match to TRBD1 (5 bases). Germline CDR1 reads SNHLY; CDR2 reads FYNNEI. CDR3 size: 13 residues. Trimming took off 6 bases at V and 0 bases at J, with 8 bases between the two ends. The CDR3 sequence is CASRRQTNYGYTF. For the CDR3, the DNA is TGTGCCAGCAGAAGACAGACTAACTATGGCTACACCTTC.

The chain uses TRBV10-3 and TRBJ2-5; 8 positions match TRBD1. V trimming: 3 bases; J trimming: 7 bases; junction bases outside the gene matches: 1. Germline-derived CDR1 and CDR2 are ENHRY and SYGVKD. The CDR3 covers 12 residues. DNA of the CDR3: TGTGCCATCAGTGAACAGGGGGGGACCCAGTACTTC. Its protein is CAISEQGGTQYF.

This chain connects TRBV11-2 to TRBJ2-3; 9 bases align to TRBD2. The CDR3 covers 20 residues. V lost 5 bases, J lost 7 bases, and 25 bases stayed unmatched. Per germline, CDR1 SGHAT and CDR2 FQNNGV. The CDR3 DNA is TGTGCCAGCAGCCCCCGGTTGATTGGCGGGAGGGCCGCCATTGGGCATACGCAGTATTTT. Translated: CASSPRLIGGRAAIGHTQYF.

DNA of the CDR3: TGTGCCAGCAGCCAAGGACAGCTCATGAACACTGAAGCTTTCTTT. Protein product: CASSQGQLMNTEAFF. J is TRBJ1-1 and V is TRBV3-1; D might be TRBD1 (5 bases). The CDR3 loop spans 15 amino acids. CDR1 is LGHDT, CDR2 YNNKEL, per germline (reference sequence). Trimming shortened V by 1 base and J by 0 bases, and 9 bases separated the two germline ends.

This clonotype was recorded at least ten times. V is TRBV27 and J is TRBJ2-3; possibly TRBD2 for D (5 bases). Germline V gene data show CDR1 as MNHEY and CDR2 as SMNVEV (reference sequence). The CDR3 is 15 amino acids. The V end was cut by 3 bases, the J end by 7 bases, with 17 bases between. CDR3 in DNA: TGTGCCAGCAGTTTCCGCCTAGGAGGTTCCTATACGCAGTATTTT. The encoded protein is CASSFRLGGSYTQYF.

This clonotype has a handful of counts. The rearrangement uses TRBV29-1 and TRBJ2-6; 9 bases line up with TRBD1. Germline V lookup: CDR1 SQVTM, CDR2 ANQGSEA. The CDR3 is 15 residues long. J was trimmed by 0 bases and V by 6 bases; bases with no gene match: 3. As DNA, the CDR3 is TGCAGCGTCGGGACAGGGAGCTCTGGGGCCAACGTCCTGACTTTC. Protein: CSVGTGSSGANVLTF.

The chain joins TRBV12-3 or TRBV12-4 to TRBJ2-1, with TRBD2 as a possible D gene (5 bases). V was pared by 6 bases and J by 6 bases, with 12 bases between. The CDR3 is made up of 13 amino acids. CDR3 nucleotides: TGTGCCAGCAGCTGGGCGGGTTCCAATGAGCAGTTCTTC. It codes for CASSWAGSNEQFF.

This clonotype has more than one count but fewer than ten. The genes are TRBV5-1 and TRBJ1-6; tentatively, D is TRBD1 (5 bases). CDR3 length: 13 amino acids. Germline V CDR1 and CDR2: SGHRS, YFSETQ. Between the trimmed V and J ends, which lost 5 bases and 4 bases, there was a span of 7 bases. The CDR3 loop reads CASRTEYNSPLHF. The CDR3 DNA is TGCGCCAGCAGGACAGAGTATAATTCACCCCTCCACTTT.

The chain uses TRBV6-2 or TRBV6-3 and TRBJ2-3; 11 bases are a match to TRBD2. The germline CDR1 and CDR2 sequences are MNHEY and SVGEGT. The CDR3 runs to 16 residues. The ends lost 5 bases at V and 0 bases at J; junction bases unmatched: 4. The DNA for the CDR3 is TGTGCCAGCAGTGATCCTAGCGGGGGGAGCACAGATACGCAGTATTTT. Translation: CASSDPSGGSTDTQYF.

This clonotype was picked up a small number of times. This chain uses TRBV6-1 with TRBJ2-5; 9 bases map to TRBD1. The V and J ends lost 11 bases and 5 bases, in that order; junction bases with no gene match: 15. This CDR3 contains 15 residues. Germline V lookup: CDR1 MNHNS, CDR2 SASEGT. The CDR3 DNA sequence: TGTGCCGTGACTTGGTGGACAGGGGTAGGGGAGACCCAGTACTTC. Its translation is CAVTWWTGVGETQYF.

This clonotype came up many times. The chain employs TRBV7-2 and TRBJ2-1; maybe TRBD1 (5 bases). Between the trimmed V and J ends, which lost 5 bases and 7 bases, there was a span of 12 bases. Germline CDR1 and CDR2: SGHTA and FQGNSA. This CDR3 is built from 13 residues. The CDR3 reads CASSPWGVNEQFF. CDR3 in DNA: TGTGCCAGCAGCCCCTGGGGCGTGAATGAGCAGTTCTTC.

This clonotype occurred a few times. In nucleotides, the CDR3 is TGTGCCAGCAGCCCCGATCCTATAGCGGGAGCGGGATACAATGAGCAGTTCTTC. The encoded protein is CASSPDPIAGAGYNEQFF. The chain has TRBV5-6 and TRBJ2-1; 9 bases are shared with TRBD2. V trimming: 4 bases; J trimming: 4 bases; junction bases outside the gene matches: 15. From germline, CDR1 is SGHDT and CDR2 YYEEEE. This CDR3 has 18 amino acids. Complete variable domain (other parts from reference TRBV5-6 and TRBJ2-1): DAGVTQSPTHLIKTRGQQVTLRCSPKSGHDTVSWYQQALGQGPQFIFQYYEEEERQRGNFPDRFSGHQFPNYSSELNVNALLLGDSALYLCASSPDPIAGAGYNEQFFGPGTRLTVL.

This clonotype was seen more than once but under ten times. This rearrangement joins TRBV20-1 to TRBJ1-1; tentatively, D is TRBD1 (5 bases). Germline CDR1 DFQATT, CDR2 SNEGSKA (reference sequence). This CDR3 has 14 residues. V lost 2 bases to trimming and J lost 2 bases, with 12 bases between them. Here the CDR3 reads CSARPPGTNTEAFF. The CDR3 DNA is TGCAGTGCTAGACCACCCGGGACCAACACTGAAGCTTTCTTT.

This clonotype was seen a few times. This CDR3 reads CASNREGDTQYF. CDR3 bases: TGTGCCAGTAACCGGGAGGGGGATACGCAGTATTTT. The rearrangement uses TRBV19 and TRBJ2-3, with 8 positions matching TRBD2. The ends lost 7 bases at V and 6 bases at J; junction bases unmatched: 3. Looked up from germline, CDR1 is LNHDA and CDR2 is SQIVND (reference sequence). CDR3 size: 12 residues. The whole variable domain, remainder taken from reference TRBV19 and TRBJ2-3, is DGGITQSPKYLFRKEGQNVTLSCEQNLNHDAMYWYRQDPGQGLRLIYYSQIVNDFQKGDIAEGYSVSREKKESFPLTVTSAQKNPTAFYLCASNREGDTQYFGPGTRLTVL.

This clonotype was observed a handful of times. The rearrangement links TRBV5-8 to TRBJ2-5, with D unclear. The CDR3 runs to 16 residues. V was trimmed by 0 bases and J by 4 bases, leaving 16 bases between them. Per germline, CDR1 SGHTS and CDR2 YDEGEE. CDR3 nucleotides: TGTGCCAGCAGCTTGGGTACTCCCGTCCGCTTAGAGACCCAGTACTTC. This encodes CASSLGTPVRLETQYF. The whole variable domain, filled in from reference TRBV5-8 and TRBJ2-5, reads EAGVTQSPTHLIKTRGQQATLRCSPISGHTSVYWYQQALGLGLQFLLWYDEGEERNRGNFPPRFSGRQFPNYSSELNVNALELEDSALYLCASSLGTPVRLETQYFGPGTRLLVL.

The chain joins TRBV5-1 to TRBJ2-5, with a weak D call TRBD1 (5 bases). The V end was cut by 1 base, the J end by 0 bases, with 13 bases between. This CDR3 contains 16 residues. Germline values: CDR1 SGHRS, CDR2 YFSETQ. The CDR3 protein is CASSLIRERDQETQYF. CDR3 nucleotides: TGCGCCAGCAGCTTGATCAGGGAAAGAGACCAAGAGACCCAGTACTTC.

This clonotype was counted only a few times. This sequence joins TRBV7-2 and TRBJ2-3, with 13 bases matching TRBD2. The CDR3 totals 16 residues. Germline V gene lookup returns CDR1 SGHTA and CDR2 FQGNSA. Losses at the gene ends were 5 bases for V and 2 bases for J; bases not matched to a gene: 4. CDR3 amino acids: CASSRGLAGDTDTQYF. CDR3 bases: TGTGCCAGCAGCCGTGGACTAGCGGGGGACACAGATACGCAGTATTTT.

J is TRBJ2-7 and V is TRBV6-5; tentatively, D is TRBD2 (6 bases). The CDR3 is 15 amino acids. Germline V lookup: CDR1 MNHEY, CDR2 SVGAGI. V was clipped by 4 bases and J by 6 bases, with 19 bases between them. The CDR3 nucleotides read TGTGCCAGCAGTTCTAGGACTACCCTCCTGGGCGAGCAGTACTTC. This sequence encodes CASSSRTTLLGEQYF.

The chain recombines TRBV20-1 with TRBJ2-1; no definite D call. V lost 0 bases and J lost 10, with 4 bases in between. The CDR3 extends over 10 amino acids. Germline V CDR1 and CDR2: DFQATT, SNEGSKA (reference sequence). This chain's CDR3 is CSAREGEQFF. CDR3 DNA sequence: TGCAGTGCTAGAGAGGGGGAGCAGTTCTTC.

This clonotype was observed many times. The rearrangement links TRBV10-3 to TRBJ2-1, with 9 bases fitting TRBD2. The CDR3 contains 17 residues. CDR1 and CDR2 (germline): ENHRY, SYGVKD. The V segment lost 1 base and the J segment 6 bases; nucleotides outside the gene matches: 10. The CDR3, as DNA: TGTGCCATCAGTGAGTTCGAAGTCTTAGCGGGAGCCAATGAGCAGTTCTTC. Its protein is CAISEFEVLAGANEQFF.

This clonotype has at least ten counts. The chain recombines TRBV7-9 with TRBJ1-1; 9 bases align to TRBD1. The CDR3 sequence is 15 residues long. Germline loops: CDR1 SEHNR, CDR2 FQNEAQ (reference sequence). With V trimmed by 0 bases and J by 5 bases, 4 bases remained unmatched. CDR3 loop: CASSLAGQGGTEAFF. The DNA for the CDR3 is TGTGCCAGCAGCTTAGCGGGACAGGGTGGGACTGAAGCTTTCTTT.

This clonotype was observed a handful of times. The chain is built from TRBV7-9 and TRBJ1-1; 8 bases agree with TRBD1. The CDR3 extends over 15 amino acids. The V gene end was trimmed by 5 bases and the J gene end by 2 bases; junction bases not matched to a gene: 7. The V gene's germline CDR1 is SEHNR and CDR2 FQNEAQ (reference sequence). The CDR3 spells CASSARTGRNTEAFF. CDR3 bases: TGTGCCAGCAGCGCGCGGACAGGGCGTAACACTGAAGCTTTCTTT. Looking up the rest from reference TRBV7-9 and TRBJ1-1 gives the full variable domain: DTGVSQNPRHKITKRGQNVTFRCDPISEHNRLYWYRQTLGQGPEFLTYFQNEAQLEKSRLLSDRFSAERPKGSFSTLEIQRTEQGDSAMYLCASSARTGRNTEAFFGQGTRLTVV.

The table lists this clonotype with a few counts. This chain links TRBV6-6 with TRBJ1-4; 8 positions match TRBD1. V dropped 9 bases and J dropped 9; count of bases not matched to a gene: 9. Looked up from germline, CDR1 is MNHNY and CDR2 is SVGAGI (reference sequence). This CDR3 has 13 amino acids. The CDR3 DNA sequence: TGTGCCAGTACCGGACAGGGAAGGCAAAAACTGTTTTTT. It translates to CASTGQGRQKLFF.

This clonotype has a handful of counts. The chain combines TRBV28 with TRBJ2-1; TRBD2 agrees at 10 bases. The germline V gene has CDR1 MDHEN and CDR2 SYDVKM. The junction had 9 bases not matched to a gene; V was cut back by 4 bases and J by 0 bases. The CDR3 consists of 18 residues. The CDR3 is CASSSGLAVRSSYNEQFF. The CDR3 region has the DNA TGTGCCAGCAGTTCAGGACTAGCGGTGCGGAGCTCCTACAATGAGCAGTTCTTC.

This clonotype was recorded many times. The chain has TRBV4-1 and TRBJ2-1; 12 positions agree with TRBD1. The germline gives CDR1 MGHRA, CDR2 YSYEKL. The junction had 3 bases not matched to a gene; V was cut back by 2 bases and J by 7 bases. This CDR3 region has 15 residues. The CDR3 bases are TGCGCCAGCAGCCAACCGGGACAGGGGGCGAATGAGCAGTTCTTC. Encoded protein: CASSQPGQGANEQFF.

This clonotype was counted only a few times. This chain joins TRBV3-1 and TRBJ2-2; D not certain. The germline V gene has CDR1 LGHDT and CDR2 YNNKEL (reference sequence). V lost 6 bases and J lost 4, with 9 bases in between. The length of the CDR3 is 13 residues. CDR3 residues: CASRLLATGELFF. The CDR3 DNA sequence: TGTGCCAGCAGGTTACTGGCCACCGGGGAGCTGTTTTTT.